A selection of T cell receptor beta chains follows, all from one sample in a study of T cell repertoires in cytomegalovirus infection. TCRdb reprocessed the reads with MiXCR, giving one entry per CDR3 protein. The sample carries fewer than 300,000 distinct CDR3 sequences, about 25% recorded once. Sample: PBMCs. The receptors derive from a human donor in good health (CMV status not recorded). Some clones in this sample may be carry-over from other donors' samples. Each CDR3 is given with its conserved first and last residue. The order of the fields is J gene, V gene, D gene, clone size, CDR3 length, CDR3 DNA, CDR3 protein. The D gene is left open where the match is weak. Expanded clones are given a class, and other clones once, few, many or no size at all.

TRBJ1-4,TRBV27,TRBD1,NA,15,TGTGCCAGCAGTTCCCACAGGGGGCGAGATGAAAAACTGTTTTTT,CASSSHRGRDEKLFF
TRBJ1-1,TRBV28,TRBD1,NA,15,TGTGCCAGCAGTCGGACAGGGAAAGGGAACACTGAAGCTTTCTTT,CASSRTGKGNTEAFF
TRBJ2-1,TRBV29-1,NA,few,12,TGCAGCGTTGAGAGGGGGAGCGATGAGCAGTTCTTC,CSVERGSDEQFF
TRBJ1-5,TRBV6-8,NA,NA,14,TGTGCCAGCAGTTTCGCTGCGGGTCGTCAGCCCCAGCATTTT,CASSFAAGRQPQHF
TRBJ2-3,TRBV2,TRBD1,once,15,TGTGCCAGCAGTGGAGGGACAGGGGTGGCAGATACGCAGTATTTT,CASSGGTGVADTQYF
TRBJ2-1,TRBV19,TRBD1,many,15,TGTGCCAGTCAGGGGGTTGGGCGGATGTACAATGAGCAGTTCTTC,CASQGVGRMYNEQFF
TRBJ2-3,TRBV6-5,NA,many,16,TGTGCCAGCAGTTACTCGAGACGGGGGAAGACAGATACGCAGTATTTT,CASSYSRRGKTDTQYF
TRBJ2-4,TRBV20-1,TRBD2,NA,15,TGCAGTGCTGGAGGGACTAGCACAATAAAAAACATTCAGTACTTC,CSAGGTSTIKNIQYF
TRBJ1-1,TRBV28,NA,few,15,TGTGCCAGCAGTTTATTACGGGAAGGTAGCCCTGAAGCTTTCTTT,CASSLLREGSPEAFF
TRBJ1-5,TRBV14,NA,few,13,TGTGCCAGCAGCCAAGGGGAAGGTCAGCCCCAGCATTTT,CASSQGEGQPQHF
TRBJ2-7,TRBV28,NA,NA,12,TGTGCCAGCAGTTTTGACCTCTCGGAGCAGTACTTC,CASSFDLSEQYF
TRBJ2-6,TRBV6-5,TRBD1,few,18,TGTGCCAGCAGTTTCCGGGACAGGGTCTGGTCTGGGGCCAACGTCCTGACTTTC,CASSFRDRVWSGANVLTF
TRBJ2-7,TRBV6-8,TRBD1,NA,16,TGTGCCAGCAGTTACTCTGCGACAGGGGTCCCCTACGAGCAGTACTTC,CASSYSATGVPYEQYF
TRBJ2-7,TRBV7-4,NA,many,15,TGTGCCAGCAGCCCAGCGCGGGTGCGGTCCTACGAGCAGTACTTC,CASSPARVRSYEQYF
TRBJ2-5,TRBV12-3/TRBV12-4,TRBD1,many,15,TGTGCCAGCAAAACCGGGACAGGGTTTGCCGAGACCCAGTACTTC,CASKTGTGFAETQYF
TRBJ2-2,TRBV29-1,NA,NA,11,TGCAGCGTTGAACTCACCGGGGAGCTGTTTTTT,CSVELTGELFF
TRBJ2-7,TRBV6-5,NA,NA,14,TGTGCCAGCAGGAAGACAGATGCTCCCTACGAGCAGTACTTC,CASRKTDAPYEQYF
TRBJ2-3,TRBV7-3,NA,NA,15,TGTGCCAGCAGCTTATTAGACGGCAGCACAGATACGCAGTATTTT,CASSLLDGSTDTQYF
TRBJ2-7,TRBV18,NA,NA,15,TGTGCCAGCTCACCCGCCTCACACCCGGCCTACGAGCAGTACTTC,CASSPASHPAYEQYF
TRBJ1-2,TRBV6-2/TRBV6-3,NA,NA,14,TGTGCCAGCAGTTACGAAACGGCCCGGTGGGGCTACACCTTC,CASSYETARWGYTF
TRBJ2-7,TRBV9,TRBD2,NA,16,TGTGCCAGCAGCCCCAGTGGGGGGGGTTATTTCGACGAGCAGTACTTC,CASSPSGGGYFDEQYF
TRBJ2-3,TRBV7-2,NA,many,15,TGTGCCAGCAGCACGAGGGGCTATCAGGGAGATACGCAGTATTTT,CASSTRGYQGDTQYF
TRBJ2-2,TRBV2,NA,NA,13,TGTGCCAGCATAGGAGAGAACACCGGGGAGCTGTTTTTT,CASIGENTGELFF
TRBJ1-2,TRBV7-8,NA,many,17,TGTGCCAGCAGCTTTACGTCGGGAGCTACCCCCATTGATGGCTACACCTTC,CASSFTSGATPIDGYTF
TRBJ1-1,TRBV28,NA,many,14,TGTGCCACGAACCTCCTTACAGTGAACACTGAAGCTTTCTTT,CATNLLTVNTEAFF
TRBJ2-1,TRBV5-4,TRBD1,few,15,TGTGCCAGCAGCTTACCGACAGGGGCCTACAATGAGCAGTTCTTC,CASSLPTGAYNEQFF
TRBJ2-1,TRBV20-1,NA,once,13,TGCAGCCCAAGGACCTCATTCGTCAATGAGCAGTTCTTC,CSPRTSFVNEQFF
TRBJ2-7,TRBV5-1,TRBD1,NA,16,TGCGCCAGCAGCTCCAACAGGGGGCGAACCTCCTACGAGCAGTACTTC,CASSSNRGRTSYEQYF
TRBJ2-1,TRBV7-2,NA,many,13,TGTGCCAGCAGCTTTTCGTACGTGGATGAGCAGTTCTTC,CASSFSYVDEQFF
TRBJ1-1,TRBV30,NA,NA,14,TGTGCCTGGAGTGTAAGTGGGTGGAGCGCTGAAGCTTTCTTT,CAWSVSGWSAEAFF
TRBJ2-7,TRBV7-9,NA,few,15,TGTGCCAGCAGCGCCGTAAACCCAAAAGGAGACGAGCAGTACTTC,CASSAVNPKGDEQYF
TRBJ2-7,TRBV12-3/TRBV12-4,NA,NA,11,TGTGCCAGCGGACGAAACTACGAGCAGTACTTC,CASGRNYEQYF
TRBJ1-1,TRBV11-3,TRBD1,many,17,TGTGCCAGCAGCCAAGACTGGACAGGCAAGAGGAACACTGAAGCTTTCTTT,CASSQDWTGKRNTEAFF
TRBJ1-2,TRBV6-2/TRBV6-3,NA,many,14,TGTGCCAGCAGTTACTCGATAGGGACGGATGGCTACACCTTC,CASSYSIGTDGYTF
TRBJ1-3,TRBV12-3/TRBV12-4,NA,many,12,TGTGCCAGCAGTTTCTCTGGAAACACCATATATTTT,CASSFSGNTIYF